This T cell receptor beta chain was documented in a study of OX40 agonist ivuxolimab in advanced cancers. Notes on the study in general: Among expanded peripheral T cells, antigen specificity went undetermined. On average, CD8+ T cells showed a greater number of expanded clones than CD4+.

Unmatched junction bases numbered 4, after V lost 4 bases and J lost 0 bases. Per the germline V gene, CDR1 is SGHNT and CDR2 is YYREEE (reference sequence). The CDR3 extends over 15 amino acids. As concerns this clone: Its target is unknown.

The assay was immunoSEQ multiplex PCR, and TCRdb's table has in-frame clones only and misses some. The repertoire has roughly 53,000 clones, roughly 90% of them found once; the top ten carry approximately 5%. The sample here was CD4+ or CD8+ T cells sorted from blood, taken in a trial of the OX40 agonist ivuxolimab. This sequence was found in an adult with an advanced solid tumor such as melanoma, head and neck, liver or kidney cancer. This chain joins TRBV5-4 and TRBJ1-3, with 7 bases aligning to TRBD1. In DNA, the CDR3 is TGTGCCAGCAGCCAGGACAGGAGCTCTGGAAACACCATATATTTT. Residues: CASSQDRSSGNTIYF.